The T cell receptor (beta chain) described here comes from a study of cytomegalovirus exposure and HLA in healthy donors. Primers included in the PCR were 60 Vbeta and 13 Jbeta primers. Some clones are missing from TCRdb's copy, which holds only in-frame ones; the method was immunoSEQ multiplex PCR. The sample carries about 130,000 clones, 81% recorded once. General study results and limits: Most TCR sequences were rare, but some public TCRs occurred in many donors.

Details on this clone: The antigen remains undetermined.

The clonotype originates from a woman in her thirties or forties in good health and CMV-seropositive. The sample was PBMCs.

The chain's CDR3 is CASSLGGTSGKSSYNEQFF. Here the CDR3 DNA reads TGTGCCAGCAGCTTAGGAGGGACTAGCGGTAAGAGCTCCTACAATGAGCAGTTCTTC. This chain joins TRBV7-2 and TRBJ2-1, with TRBD2 identical over 11 bases. The CDR3 length is 19 residues. The germline CDR1 and CDR2 sequences are SGHTA and FQGNSA. Trimming removed 1 base from V and 0 bases from J; junction bases left unmatched: 8.